The clone carrying this TCR beta chain was counted a single time. Germline V gene data show CDR1 as SEHNR and CDR2 as FQNEAQ (reference sequence). The CDR3 sequence is 16 residues long. V lost 2 bases, J lost 5 bases, and 9 bases stayed unmatched. The sample originates from a study of type 1 and type 2 diabetes patients. Study background: Samples came from type 1 diabetic, type 2 diabetic or nondiabetic people, recruited in China.

All diabetic donors were classified as either type 1 or type 2 diabetes. The PCR template was genomic DNA. A primer set of 30 forward and 13 reverse primers amplified the CDR3. TCRdb analysed the multiplex PCR reads with MiXCR anew, one entry per CDR3 protein. Here the sample spans around 300,000 distinct CDR3 sequences, roughly 50% being singletons. Material: peripheral blood mononuclear cells (PBMCs). The sequence was obtained from a young man with type 2 diabetes. The chain recombines TRBV7-9 with TRBJ2-5, with TRBD1 matching over 9 bases. The CDR3 spells CASSLSWDREYETQYF. The CDR3 DNA reads TGTGCCAGCAGCTTAAGCTGGGACAGGGAGTACGAGACCCAGTACTTC.